The 2 T cell receptor beta chains listed next were all sequenced from one sample in a study of early stage breast cancer tumors. The repertoire was sequenced with immunoSEQ multiplex PCR; TCRdb's copy has only in-frame clones and lacks some. The sample consists of 15,000 or so clones, 84% of them appearing once. The sample taken for sequencing was normal breast tissue next to the tumor. The receptors shown here come from a person in their thirties with breast cancer.

V is TRBV5-3 and J is TRBJ2-1; D might be TRBD1 or TRBD2, each matching 5 bases. TRBV5-3 is designated an ORF whose function remains uncertain. V lost 0 bases to trimming and J lost 9 bases, with 10 bases between them. This CDR3 spans 13 amino acids. The CDR3 loop is CARSLGDEGEQFF. The CDR3 region has the DNA TGTGCCAGAAGCTTGGGGGACGAGGGTGAGCAGTTCTTC.

This clone was counted a few times. The chain joins TRBV9 to TRBJ2-7; 7 bases are shared with TRBD2. Trimming cost V 0 bases and J 2 bases; bases outside gene matches: 5. The CDR3 totals 15 residues. Looked up from germline, CDR1 is SGDLS and CDR2 is YYNGEE. This chain's CDR3 is CASSVGGGTPYEQYF. CDR3 sequence (DNA): TGTGCCAGCAGCGTAGGGGGAGGGACCCCCTACGAGCAGTACTTC. Looking up the rest from reference TRBV9 and TRBJ2-7 gives the full variable domain: DSGVTQTPKHLITATGQRVTLRCSPRSGDLSVYWYQQSLDQGLQFLIQYYNGEERAKGNILERFSAQQFPDLHSELNLSSLELGDSALYFCASSVGGGTPYEQYFGPGTRLTVT.